A single sample is the source of the 17 T cell receptor beta chains below, sequenced in a study of lymphopenia after photon versus proton radiotherapy (dated by TCRdb to the late 2010s). Receptor amplification or capture employed the immunoSEQ multiplex PCR assay. TCRdb limited this immuneACCESS table to in-frame rearrangements with V and J called. A share of clones is missing; checked studies link under half to unresolved V genes, and the rest is unexplained. The sample has 25,000 to 35,000 clones on record, around 90% of them singletons. The ten largest clones add up to less than 7% of the sample. Source: peripheral blood, taken from a patient treated with photon-based radiotherapy. Receptors were obtained from a woman aged 45-65 years with pancreatic cancer.

V is TRBV5-1 and J is TRBJ2-1; weak D call: TRBD2 (6 bases). Looked up from germline, CDR1 is SGHRS and CDR2 is YFSETQ. V lost 1 base, J lost 0 bases, and 8 bases lay in between. The CDR3 extends over 15 amino acids. CDR3 in DNA: TGCGCCAGCAGCTTGTTGGAGGGCTCCTACAATGAGCAGTTCTTC. Encoded protein: CASSLLEGSYNEQFF.

The chain uses TRBV5-4 and TRBJ1-2; D gene ambiguous. Trimming removed 0 bases from V and 1 base from J, with 10 bases in between. Germline CDR1 reads SGHNT; CDR2 reads YYREEE (reference sequence). The CDR3 has 15 amino acids. CDR3 protein: CASSLEVDFNYGYTF. CDR3 nucleotide sequence: TGTGCCAGCAGCTTGGAAGTCGATTTTAACTATGGCTACACCTTC.

The rearrangement links TRBV7-8 to TRBJ2-1; D tentatively reads TRBD1 or TRBD2 (5 bases each). V dropped 5 bases and J dropped 4 bases, with 12 bases sitting between them. The CDR3 contains 14 residues. Per the germline V gene, CDR1 is SGHVS and CDR2 is FQNEAQ. The chain's CDR3 is CASSGTGTYNEQFF. As DNA, the CDR3 is TGTGCCAGCAGCGGTACCGGGACGTACAATGAGCAGTTCTTC.

J is TRBJ1-5 and V is TRBV28, with 8 bases matching TRBD1. Germline V gives CDR1 MDHEN, CDR2 SYDVKM. The CDR3 spans 17 residues. The trim removed 2 bases at V and 1 base at J, leaving 7 bases unmatched. The CDR3 region has the DNA TGTGCCAGCAGTTTAGGACCCAGACAGGGGAGCAATCAGCCCCAGCATTTT. It yields the protein CASSLGPRQGSNQPQHF.

CDR3 in amino acids: CASSATGVPYEQYF. CDR3 sequence (DNA): TGTGCCAGCAGCGCCACAGGGGTCCCCTACGAGCAGTACTTC. The chain is built from TRBV7-9 and TRBJ2-7; TRBD1 matches at 7 bases. The CDR3 consists of 14 residues. The V segment lost 5 bases and the J segment 2 bases; nucleotides outside the gene matches: 6. Per the germline V gene, CDR1 is SEHNR and CDR2 is FQNEAQ (reference sequence).

The chain links TRBV14 to TRBJ2-3; D remains ambiguous. Looked up from germline, CDR1 is SGHDN and CDR2 is FVKESK. The CDR3 spans 15 residues. Trimming left V 0 bases short and J 0 bases short, with 7 bases between. This CDR3 reads CASSQDSVSTDTQYF. CDR3 sequence (DNA): TGTGCCAGCAGCCAAGATTCAGTTAGCACAGATACGCAGTATTTT.

The V call is TRBV4-3, the J call TRBJ2-5, with D maybe TRBD1 (6 bases). The J call could be wrong; TRBJ2-7 is a better fit for the DNA end. This CDR3 is 15 amino acids long. CDR1 is LGHNA, CDR2 YSLEER, per germline. The CDR3 DNA sequence: TGCGCCAGCAGCCAGGACAGCGGAAGCTCCTACGAGCAGTACTTC. This codes for CASSQDSGSSYEQYF.

The V gene is TRBV7-2, the J gene TRBJ1-6, with D possibly matching TRBD1 (5 bases). The germline gives CDR1 SGHTA, CDR2 FQGNSA. Trimming took off 4 bases at V and 7 bases at J, with 11 bases between the two ends. This CDR3 spans 14 amino acids. The CDR3 DNA sequence: TGTGCCAGCAGCTCGTCAGGGAGAAATTCACCCCTCCACTTT. It encodes CASSSSGRNSPLHF.

The V gene is TRBV29-1, the J gene TRBJ1-2, with 7 bases aligning to TRBD1. Germline CDR1 is SQVTM and CDR2 is ANQGSEA. V lost 3 bases and J lost 5; bases outside the gene matches: 9. The CDR3 has 14 amino acids. CDR3: CSVDATGKLYGYTF. The CDR3 DNA reads TGCAGCGTTGACGCGACAGGGAAGTTGTATGGCTACACCTTC.

The V call is TRBV11-3, the J call TRBJ2-5; TRBD1 is a possible D gene (5 bases). The CDR3 length is 14 residues. V lost 1 base to trimming and J lost 4 bases, with 10 bases between them. Germline CDR1 reads SGHNT; CDR2 reads YENEEA. This CDR3 is CASSLGGQSETQYF. As DNA, the CDR3 is TGTGCCAGCAGCTTAGGAGGACAATCAGAGACCCAGTACTTC.

This chain joins TRBV30 and TRBJ1-3; D possibly corresponds to TRBD1 (5 bases). CDR3 length: 15 amino acids. Trimming stripped 4 bases from V and 0 bases from J, with 13 bases between. CDR1 GTSNPN and CDR2 SVGIG come from the germline V gene (reference sequence). The CDR3, as DNA: TGTGCCTGGAAGGGACTGTTCAACTCTGGAAACACCATATATTTT. Encoded protein: CAWKGLFNSGNTIYF. Drawing the rest from reference TRBV30 and TRBJ1-3, the complete variable domain is SQTIHQWPATLVQPVGSPLSLECTVEGTSNPNLYWYRQAAGRGLQLLFYSVGIGQISSEVPQNLSASRPQDRQFILSSKKLLLSDSGFYLCAWKGLFNSGNTIYFGEGSWLTVV.

This clone was recorded once. This sequence joins TRBV4-1 and TRBJ2-3; 8 nucleotides match TRBD2. This CDR3 region has 17 residues. V lost 1 base, J lost 2 bases, and 8 bases stayed unmatched. CDR1 MGHRA and CDR2 YSYEKL come from the germline V gene. The CDR3 sequence is CASSQVAGGPYTDTQYF. Written as DNA, the CDR3 is TGCGCCAGCAGCCAAGTGGCGGGGGGCCCTTACACAGATACGCAGTATTTT.

The V gene is TRBV10-2, the J gene TRBJ2-7; tentatively, D is TRBD2 (7 bases). Germline V gene sequence: CDR1 WSHSY, CDR2 SAAADI. V lost 2 bases to trimming and J lost 4 bases, with 12 bases between them. This CDR3 contains 14 residues. CDR3 DNA sequence: TGCGCCAGCAGTGAGGGGGGGGCGCGTTACGAGCAGTACTTC. Translating gives CASSEGGARYEQYF.

This clone has only a few counts. V is TRBV19 and J is TRBJ1-1; D is perhaps TRBD1 (5 bases). V was trimmed by 4 bases and J by 3 bases, leaving 12 bases between them. There are 14 residues in the CDR3. Germline assignment: CDR1 LNHDA and CDR2 SQIVND (reference sequence). CDR3 nucleotide sequence: TGTGCCAGTAGTACTCCCTGGGGGGACACTGAAGCTTTCTTT. Translated, it gives CASSTPWGDTEAFF.

This clone has more than one count but fewer than ten. The chain joins TRBV28 to TRBJ1-1; no clear D. CDR1 is MDHEN and CDR2 is SYDVKM in the germline V gene. The CDR3 contains 13 residues. Trimming cost V 2 bases and J 3 bases, with 7 bases left between them. The CDR3 region is CASSLLQDTEAFF. Written as DNA, the CDR3 is TGTGCCAGCAGTTTACTGCAGGACACTGAAGCTTTCTTT.

The chain employs TRBV29-1 and TRBJ1-2; 9 bases match TRBD1. The CDR3 has 12 residues. CDR1 and CDR2 (germline): SQVTM, ANQGSEA. Trimming at V came to 6 bases and at J to 4 bases, leaving 3 bases not matched to a gene. CDR3 bases: TGCAGCGTCACGACAGGGGGCTATGGCTACACCTTC. It is translated as CSVTTGGYGYTF.

The chain's CDR3 is CASSVAESEQYF. CDR3 in DNA: TGTGCCAGCAGCGTAGCGGAGAGCGAGCAGTACTTC. The chain recombines TRBV9 with TRBJ2-7; D unclear. The length of the CDR3 is 12 residues. The V end was cut by 0 bases, the J end by 6 bases, with 7 bases between. Germline V gives CDR1 SGDLS, CDR2 YYNGEE.